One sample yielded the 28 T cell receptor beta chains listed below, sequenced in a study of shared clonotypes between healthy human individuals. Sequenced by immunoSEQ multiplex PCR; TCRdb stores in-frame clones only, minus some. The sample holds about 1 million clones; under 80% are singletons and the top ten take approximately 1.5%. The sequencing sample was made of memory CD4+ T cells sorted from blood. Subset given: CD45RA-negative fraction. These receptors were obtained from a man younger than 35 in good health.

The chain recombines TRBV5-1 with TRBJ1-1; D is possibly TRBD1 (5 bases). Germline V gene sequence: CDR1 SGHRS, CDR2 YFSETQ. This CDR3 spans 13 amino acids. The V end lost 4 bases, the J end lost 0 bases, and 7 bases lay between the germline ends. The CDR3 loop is CASSPDMNTEAFF. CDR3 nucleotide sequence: TGCGCCAGCAGCCCGGACATGAACACTGAAGCTTTCTTT.

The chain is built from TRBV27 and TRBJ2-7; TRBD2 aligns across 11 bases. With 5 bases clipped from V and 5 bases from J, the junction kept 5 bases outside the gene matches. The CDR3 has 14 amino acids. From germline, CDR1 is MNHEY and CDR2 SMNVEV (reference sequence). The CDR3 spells CASSGGLAGNEQYF. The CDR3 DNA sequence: TGTGCCAGCAGTGGCGGACTAGCGGGCAACGAGCAGTACTTC.

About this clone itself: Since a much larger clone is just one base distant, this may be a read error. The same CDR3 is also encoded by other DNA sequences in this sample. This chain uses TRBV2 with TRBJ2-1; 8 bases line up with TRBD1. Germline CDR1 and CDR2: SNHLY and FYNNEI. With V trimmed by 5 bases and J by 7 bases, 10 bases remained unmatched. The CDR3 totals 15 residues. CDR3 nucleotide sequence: TGTGCCAGCAGTTATTTGGGACAGGCATATAATGAGCAGTTCTTC. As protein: CASSYLGQAYNEQFF.

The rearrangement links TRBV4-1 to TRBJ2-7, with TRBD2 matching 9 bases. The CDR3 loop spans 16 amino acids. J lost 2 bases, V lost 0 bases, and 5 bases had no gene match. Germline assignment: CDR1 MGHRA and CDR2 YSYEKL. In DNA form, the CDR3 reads TGCGCCAGCAGCCAAGATCTAGCGGGGACAACCTACGAGCAGTACTTC. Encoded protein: CASSQDLAGTTYEQYF.

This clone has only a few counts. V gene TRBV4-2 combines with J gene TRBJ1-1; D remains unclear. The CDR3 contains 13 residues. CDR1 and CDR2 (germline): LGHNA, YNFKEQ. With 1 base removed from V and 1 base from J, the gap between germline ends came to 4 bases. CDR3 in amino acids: CASSQGGNTEAFF. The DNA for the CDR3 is TGTGCCAGCAGCCAAGGAGGGAACACTGAAGCTTTCTTT.

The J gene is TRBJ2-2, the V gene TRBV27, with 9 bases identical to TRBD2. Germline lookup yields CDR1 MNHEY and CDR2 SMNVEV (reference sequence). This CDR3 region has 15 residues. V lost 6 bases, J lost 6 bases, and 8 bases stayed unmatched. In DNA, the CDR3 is TGTGCCAGCAGAGCGGGGGGCGGACCGGCCGGGGAGCTGTTTTTT. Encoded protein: CASRAGGGPAGELFF.

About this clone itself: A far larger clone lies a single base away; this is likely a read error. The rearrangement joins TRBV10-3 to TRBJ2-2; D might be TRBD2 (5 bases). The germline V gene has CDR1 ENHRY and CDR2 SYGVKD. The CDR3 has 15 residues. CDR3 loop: CATSDYTTNTGELFF. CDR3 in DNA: TGTGCCACCAGTGACTACACAACGAACACCGGGGAGCTGTTTTTT.

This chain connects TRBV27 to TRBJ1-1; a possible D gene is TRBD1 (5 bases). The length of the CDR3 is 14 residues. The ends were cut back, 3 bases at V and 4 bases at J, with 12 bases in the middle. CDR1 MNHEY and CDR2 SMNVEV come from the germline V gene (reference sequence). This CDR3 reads CASSFGAVGTEAFF. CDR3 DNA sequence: TGTGCCAGCAGTTTTGGGGCAGTGGGCACTGAAGCTTTCTTT.

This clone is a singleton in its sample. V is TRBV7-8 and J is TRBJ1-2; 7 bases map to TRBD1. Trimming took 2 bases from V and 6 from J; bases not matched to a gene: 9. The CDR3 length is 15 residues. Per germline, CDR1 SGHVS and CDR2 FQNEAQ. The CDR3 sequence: CASSLLQDRSHGYTF. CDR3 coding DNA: TGTGCCAGCAGCTTACTCCAGGACAGGAGTCATGGCTACACCTTC.

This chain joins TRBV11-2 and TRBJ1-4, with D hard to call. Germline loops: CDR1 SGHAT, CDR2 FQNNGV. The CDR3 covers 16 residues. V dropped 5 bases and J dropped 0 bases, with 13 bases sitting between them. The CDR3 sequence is CASSLLPIATNEKLFF. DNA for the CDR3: TGTGCCAGCAGCCTACTCCCAATTGCAACTAATGAAAAACTGTTTTTT.

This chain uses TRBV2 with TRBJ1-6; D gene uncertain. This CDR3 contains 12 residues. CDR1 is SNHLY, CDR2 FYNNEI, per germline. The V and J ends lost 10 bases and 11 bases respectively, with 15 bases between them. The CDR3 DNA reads TGTGCCACCACCCGCGTCGGAGCACCCCTCCACTTT. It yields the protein CATTRVGAPLHF.

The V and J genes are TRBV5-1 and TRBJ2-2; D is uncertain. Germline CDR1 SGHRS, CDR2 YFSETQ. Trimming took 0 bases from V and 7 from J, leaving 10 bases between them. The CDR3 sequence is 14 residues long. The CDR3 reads CASSLGQILGELFF. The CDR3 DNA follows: TGCGCCAGCAGCTTGGGCCAGATCCTCGGGGAGCTGTTTTTT.

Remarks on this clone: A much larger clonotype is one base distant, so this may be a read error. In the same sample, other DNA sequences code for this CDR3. The CDR3 spells CAISEGNYGYTF. The CDR3 DNA reads TGTGCCATCAGTGAGGGTAACTATGGCTACACCTTC. V usage is TRBV10-3 and J usage is TRBJ1-2; the D is unclear. V was trimmed by 2 bases and J by 1 base, leaving 2 bases between them. This CDR3 is 12 amino acids long. Looked up from germline, CDR1 is ENHRY and CDR2 is SYGVKD.

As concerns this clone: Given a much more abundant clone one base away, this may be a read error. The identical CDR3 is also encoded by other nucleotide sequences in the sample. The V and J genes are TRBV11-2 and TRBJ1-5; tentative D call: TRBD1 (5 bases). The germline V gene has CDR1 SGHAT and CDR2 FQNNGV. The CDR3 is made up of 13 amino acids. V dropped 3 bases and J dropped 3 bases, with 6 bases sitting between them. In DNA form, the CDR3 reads TGTGCCAGCAGCTTGGGGGTCAATCAGCCCCAGCATTTT. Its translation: CASSLGVNQPQHF.

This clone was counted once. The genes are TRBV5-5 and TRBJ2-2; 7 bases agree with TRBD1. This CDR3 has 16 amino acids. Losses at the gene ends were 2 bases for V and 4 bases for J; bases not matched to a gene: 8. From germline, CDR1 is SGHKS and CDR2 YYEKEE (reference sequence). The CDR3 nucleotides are TGTGCCAGCAGCTTCTACTCCGGGACAGCCACCGGGGAGCTGTTTTTT. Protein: CASSFYSGTATGELFF.

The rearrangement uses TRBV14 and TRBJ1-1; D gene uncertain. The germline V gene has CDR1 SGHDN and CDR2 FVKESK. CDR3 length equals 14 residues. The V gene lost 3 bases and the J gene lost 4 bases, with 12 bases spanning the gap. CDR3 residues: CASSHPGGLTEAFF. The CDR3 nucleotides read TGTGCCAGCAGCCACCCGGGAGGGCTCACTGAAGCTTTCTTT. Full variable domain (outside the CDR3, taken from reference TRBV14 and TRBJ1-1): EAGVTQFPSHSVIEKGQTVTLRCDPISGHDNLYWYRRVMGKEIKFLLHFVKESKQDESGMPNNRFLAERTGGTYSTLKVQPAELEDSGVYFCASSHPGGLTEAFFGQGTRLTVV.

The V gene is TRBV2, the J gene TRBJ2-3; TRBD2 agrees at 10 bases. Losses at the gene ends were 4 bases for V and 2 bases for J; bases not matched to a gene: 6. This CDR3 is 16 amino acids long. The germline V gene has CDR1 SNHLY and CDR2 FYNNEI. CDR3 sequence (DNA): TGTGCCAGCAGTGGGCTAGCGGGGGTTTCCACAGATACGCAGTATTTT. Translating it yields CASSGLAGVSTDTQYF.

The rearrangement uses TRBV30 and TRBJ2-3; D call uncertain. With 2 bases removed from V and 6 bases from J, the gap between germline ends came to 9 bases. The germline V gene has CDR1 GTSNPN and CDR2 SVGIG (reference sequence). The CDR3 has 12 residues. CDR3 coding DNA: TGTGCCTGGAGTCCCCACATTGATACGCAGTATTTT. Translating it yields CAWSPHIDTQYF.

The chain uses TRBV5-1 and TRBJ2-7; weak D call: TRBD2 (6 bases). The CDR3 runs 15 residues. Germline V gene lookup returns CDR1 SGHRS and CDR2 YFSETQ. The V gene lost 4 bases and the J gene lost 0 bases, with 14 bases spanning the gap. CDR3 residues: CASSARGGNSYEQYF. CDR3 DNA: TGCGCCAGCAGCGCAAGAGGCGGGAACTCCTACGAGCAGTACTTC.

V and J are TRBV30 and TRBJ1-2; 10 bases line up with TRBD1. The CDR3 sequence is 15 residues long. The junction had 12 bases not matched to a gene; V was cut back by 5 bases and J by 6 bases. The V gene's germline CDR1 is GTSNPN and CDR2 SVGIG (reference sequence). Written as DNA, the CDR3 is TGTGCCTGGGCCCCTCTGGGACAGGGGTGGAATGGCTACACCTTC. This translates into CAWAPLGQGWNGYTF.

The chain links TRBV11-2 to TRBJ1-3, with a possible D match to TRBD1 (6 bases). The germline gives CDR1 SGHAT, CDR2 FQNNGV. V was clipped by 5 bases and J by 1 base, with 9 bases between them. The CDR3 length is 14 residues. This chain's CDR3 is CASSDTGSGNTIYF. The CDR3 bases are TGTGCCAGCAGCGACACAGGGTCTGGAAACACCATATATTTT.

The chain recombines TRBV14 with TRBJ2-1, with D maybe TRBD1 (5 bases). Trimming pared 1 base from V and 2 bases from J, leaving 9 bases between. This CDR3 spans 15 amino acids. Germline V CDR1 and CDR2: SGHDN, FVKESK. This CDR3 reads CASSQGLDTYNEQFF. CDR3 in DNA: TGTGCCAGCAGCCAAGGACTGGACACCTACAATGAGCAGTTCTTC.

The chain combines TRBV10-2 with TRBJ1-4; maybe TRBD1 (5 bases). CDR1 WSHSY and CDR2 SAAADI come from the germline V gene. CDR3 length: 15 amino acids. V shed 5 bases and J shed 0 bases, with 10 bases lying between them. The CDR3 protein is CASSLGAATNEKLFF. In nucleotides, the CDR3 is TGCGCCAGCAGTCTAGGGGCTGCAACTAATGAAAAACTGTTTTTT.

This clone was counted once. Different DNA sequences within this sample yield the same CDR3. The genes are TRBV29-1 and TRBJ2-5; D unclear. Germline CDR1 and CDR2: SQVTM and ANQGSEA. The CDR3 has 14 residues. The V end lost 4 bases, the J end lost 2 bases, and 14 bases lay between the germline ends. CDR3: CSVGSGSTQETQYF. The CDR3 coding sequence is TGCAGCGTTGGGTCCGGGTCCACTCAAGAGACCCAGTACTTC.

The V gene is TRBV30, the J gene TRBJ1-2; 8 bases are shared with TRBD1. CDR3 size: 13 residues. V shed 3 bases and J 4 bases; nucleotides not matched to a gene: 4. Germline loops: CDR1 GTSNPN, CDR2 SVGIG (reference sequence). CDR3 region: CAWRDRVGYGYTF. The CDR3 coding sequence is TGTGCCTGGAGGGACAGGGTAGGCTATGGCTACACCTTC.

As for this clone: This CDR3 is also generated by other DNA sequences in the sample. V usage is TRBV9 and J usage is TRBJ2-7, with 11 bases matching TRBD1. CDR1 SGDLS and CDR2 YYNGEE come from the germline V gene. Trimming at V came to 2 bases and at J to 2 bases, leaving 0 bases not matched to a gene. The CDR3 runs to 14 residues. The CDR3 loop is CASSVGQGAYEQYF. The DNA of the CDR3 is TGTGCCAGCAGCGTGGGACAGGGGGCCTACGAGCAGTACTTC.

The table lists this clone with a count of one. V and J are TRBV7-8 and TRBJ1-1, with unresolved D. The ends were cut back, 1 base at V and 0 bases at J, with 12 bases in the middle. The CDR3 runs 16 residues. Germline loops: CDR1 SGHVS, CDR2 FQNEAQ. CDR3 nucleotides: TGTGCCAGCAGCTTAGTAGGGTCTGGAATGAACACTGAAGCTTTCTTT. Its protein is CASSLVGSGMNTEAFF. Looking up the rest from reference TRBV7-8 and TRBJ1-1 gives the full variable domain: GAGVSQSPRYKVAKRGQDVALRCDPISGHVSLFWYQQALGQGPEFLTYFQNEAQLDKSGLPSDRFFAERPEGSVSTLKIQRTQQEDSAVYLCASSLVGSGMNTEAFFGQGTRLTVV.

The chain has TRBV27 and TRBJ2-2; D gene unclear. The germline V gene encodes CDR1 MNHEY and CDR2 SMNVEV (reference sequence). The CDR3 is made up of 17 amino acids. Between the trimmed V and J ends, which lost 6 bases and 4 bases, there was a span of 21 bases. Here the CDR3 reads CASSGRWGSLFTGELFF. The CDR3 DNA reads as TGTGCCAGCAGCGGGCGGTGGGGTAGTCTTTTCACCGGGGAGCTGTTTTTT.